Below, one T cell receptor beta chain is given with its context. V was cut by 1 base and J by 4 bases, with 16 bases left in between. CDR3 length equals 16 residues. Germline V gives CDR1 LGHNA, CDR2 YSLEER. The data are from a study of blood T cell repertoires in COVID-19. Study context: Italy, Spain and the United States were the sources of the convalescent and acute COVID-19 samples. Sources were T cells, B-cell-depleted T cells, or PBMCs; the material itself was cDNA or gDNA.

Per the original data handling: Amplification of reference gene primers was used by the study to estimate nucleated cell counts. The method was immunoSEQ multiplex PCR; TCRdb's version includes in-frame clones alone and lacks a portion of them. The D gene and trimming were derived from the DNA, and the V and J assignments and clone size from that table. The table shows around 200,000 clones, with 86% occurring only once. The material sequenced was peripheral blood. The chain combines TRBV4-3 with TRBJ1-1; perhaps TRBD1 as D (5 bases). The receptor comes from a man between 65 and 85 years old with active or convalescent COVID-19. The CDR3 DNA sequence: TGCGCCAGCAGCCAAGTGCACAGGCGGGATAGCACTGAAGCTTTCTTT. Translating gives CASSQVHRRDSTEAFF.